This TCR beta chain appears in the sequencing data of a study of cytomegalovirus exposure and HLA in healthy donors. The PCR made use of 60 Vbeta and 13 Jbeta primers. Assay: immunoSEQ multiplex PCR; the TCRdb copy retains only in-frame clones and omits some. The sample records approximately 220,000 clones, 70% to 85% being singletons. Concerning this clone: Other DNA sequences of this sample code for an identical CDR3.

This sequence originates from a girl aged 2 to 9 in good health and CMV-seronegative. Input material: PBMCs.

The CDR3 sequence: CASRERGGNTEAFF. The CDR3 region has the DNA TGTGCCAGCAGGGAAAGAGGCGGTAACACTGAAGCTTTCTTT. The V gene is TRBV6-1, the J gene TRBJ1-1; unclear D gene. The length of the CDR3 is 14 residues. CDR1 MNHNS and CDR2 SASEGT come from the germline V gene. V lost 6 bases to trimming and J lost 2 bases, with 13 bases between them.